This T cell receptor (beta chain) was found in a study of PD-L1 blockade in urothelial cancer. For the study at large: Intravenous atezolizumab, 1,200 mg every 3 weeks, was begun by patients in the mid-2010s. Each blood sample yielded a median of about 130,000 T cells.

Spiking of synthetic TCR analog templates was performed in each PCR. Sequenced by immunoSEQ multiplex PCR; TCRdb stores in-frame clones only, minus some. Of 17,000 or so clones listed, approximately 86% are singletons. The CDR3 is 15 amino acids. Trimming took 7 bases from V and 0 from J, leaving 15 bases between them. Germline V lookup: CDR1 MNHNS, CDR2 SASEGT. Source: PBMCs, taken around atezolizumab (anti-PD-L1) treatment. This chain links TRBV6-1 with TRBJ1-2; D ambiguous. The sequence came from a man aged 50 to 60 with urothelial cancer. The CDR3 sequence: CASITAAYTNYGYTF. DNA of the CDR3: TGTGCCAGCATCACGGCGGCATATACTAACTATGGCTACACCTTC.